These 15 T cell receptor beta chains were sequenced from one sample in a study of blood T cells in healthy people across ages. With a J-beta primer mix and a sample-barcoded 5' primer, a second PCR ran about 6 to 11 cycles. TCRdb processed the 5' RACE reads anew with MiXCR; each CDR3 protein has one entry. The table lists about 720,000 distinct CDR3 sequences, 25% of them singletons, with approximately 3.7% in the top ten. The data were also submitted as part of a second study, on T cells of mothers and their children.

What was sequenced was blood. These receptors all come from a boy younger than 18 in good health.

The CDR3 DNA follows: TGTGCCAGCAGCTTAGGGGGATTTAGCACAGATACGCAGTATTTT. It codes for CASSLGGFSTDTQYF. The chain has TRBV13 and TRBJ2-3; no clear D gene. V lost 0 bases, J lost 0 bases, and 7 bases lay in between. Germline V gene lookup returns CDR1 PRHDT and CDR2 FYEKMQ (reference sequence). There are 15 residues in the CDR3.

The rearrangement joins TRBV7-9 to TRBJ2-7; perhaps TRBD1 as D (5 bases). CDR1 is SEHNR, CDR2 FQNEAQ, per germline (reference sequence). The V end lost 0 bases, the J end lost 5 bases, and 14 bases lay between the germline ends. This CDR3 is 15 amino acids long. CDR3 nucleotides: TGTGCCAGCAGCTTAGCTGAGACAGTAGGCAACGAGCAGTACTTC. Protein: CASSLAETVGNEQYF.

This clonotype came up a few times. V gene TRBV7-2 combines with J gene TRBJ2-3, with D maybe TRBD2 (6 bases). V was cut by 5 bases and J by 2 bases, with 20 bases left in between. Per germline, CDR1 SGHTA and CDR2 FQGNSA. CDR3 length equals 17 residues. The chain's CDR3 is CASSDILALDPTDTQYF. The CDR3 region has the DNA TGTGCCAGCAGCGACATACTAGCTTTAGATCCCACAGATACGCAGTATTTT.

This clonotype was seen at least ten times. The CDR3 DNA follows: TGCAGCGTTGACGACCCAGACCTCGCGAACACCGGGGAGCTGTTTTTT. This translates into CSVDDPDLANTGELFF. The chain employs TRBV29-1 and TRBJ2-2, with D unclear. V dropped 3 bases and J dropped 0 bases, with 14 bases sitting between them. Germline V CDR1 and CDR2: SQVTM, ANQGSEA. The CDR3 contains 16 residues.

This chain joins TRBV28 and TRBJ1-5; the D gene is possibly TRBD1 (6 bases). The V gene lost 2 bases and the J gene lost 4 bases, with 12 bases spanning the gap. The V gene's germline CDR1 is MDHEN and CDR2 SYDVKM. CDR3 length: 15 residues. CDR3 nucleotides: TGTGCCAGCAGTTTAGAGGGACATAAGAATCAGCCCCAGCATTTT. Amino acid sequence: CASSLEGHKNQPQHF.

CDR3 in DNA: TGCGCCAGCAGCGTTAGCGGGGCCCCCTCAGATACGCAGTATTTT. Translation: CASSVSGAPSDTQYF. V usage is TRBV5-1 and J usage is TRBJ2-3, with TRBD2 matching over 8 bases. Losses at the gene ends were 4 bases for V and 4 bases for J; bases not matched to a gene: 8. CDR1 is SGHRS, CDR2 YFSETQ, per germline. There are 15 residues in the CDR3.

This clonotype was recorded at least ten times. In DNA form, the CDR3 reads TGTGCCAGCAGCCGACAGGGTAATTCACCCCTCCACTTT. The encoded protein is CASSRQGNSPLHF. The rearrangement links TRBV3-1 to TRBJ1-6, with 7 bases lining up with TRBD1. The CDR3 is made up of 13 amino acids. The junction had 0 bases not matched to a gene; V was cut back by 4 bases and J by 6 bases. From germline, CDR1 is LGHDT and CDR2 YNNKEL (reference sequence).

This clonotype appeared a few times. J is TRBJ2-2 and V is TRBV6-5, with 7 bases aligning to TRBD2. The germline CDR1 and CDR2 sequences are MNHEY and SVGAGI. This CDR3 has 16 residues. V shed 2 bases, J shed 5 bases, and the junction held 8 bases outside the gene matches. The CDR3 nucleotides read TGTGCCAGCAGTTACCGTTCTGCGGGAGTTACCGGGGAGCTGTTTTTT. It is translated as CASSYRSAGVTGELFF.

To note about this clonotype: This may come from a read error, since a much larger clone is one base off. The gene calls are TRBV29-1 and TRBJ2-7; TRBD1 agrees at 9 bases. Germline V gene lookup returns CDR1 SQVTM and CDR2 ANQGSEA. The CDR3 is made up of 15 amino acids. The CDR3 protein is CNVVGGQGLYYEQYF. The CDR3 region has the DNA TGCAACGTTGTCGGGGGACAGGGCTTGTACTACGAGCAGTACTTC.

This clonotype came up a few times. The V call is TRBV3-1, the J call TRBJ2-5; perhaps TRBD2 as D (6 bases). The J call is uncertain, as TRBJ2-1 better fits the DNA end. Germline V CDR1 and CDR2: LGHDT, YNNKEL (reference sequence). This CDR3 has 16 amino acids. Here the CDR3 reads CASSPYYSGAYNEQFF. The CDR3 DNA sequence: TGTGCCAGCAGCCCCTACTATAGCGGAGCTTACAATGAGCAGTTCTTC.

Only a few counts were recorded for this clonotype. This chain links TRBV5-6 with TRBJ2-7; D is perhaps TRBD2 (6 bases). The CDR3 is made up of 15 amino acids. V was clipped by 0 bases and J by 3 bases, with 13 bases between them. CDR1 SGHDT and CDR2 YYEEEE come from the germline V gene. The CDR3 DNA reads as TGTGCCAGCAGCTTGGCGGCGGGACTTAGCTACGAGCAGTACTTC. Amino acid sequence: CASSLAAGLSYEQYF.

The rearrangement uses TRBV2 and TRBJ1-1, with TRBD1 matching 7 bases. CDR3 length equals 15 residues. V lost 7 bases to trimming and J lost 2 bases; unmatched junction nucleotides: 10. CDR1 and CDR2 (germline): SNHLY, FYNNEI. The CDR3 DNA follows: TGTGCCAGCACAAGGGACAGTGGGGGTAACACTGAAGCTTTCTTT. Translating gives CASTRDSGGNTEAFF.

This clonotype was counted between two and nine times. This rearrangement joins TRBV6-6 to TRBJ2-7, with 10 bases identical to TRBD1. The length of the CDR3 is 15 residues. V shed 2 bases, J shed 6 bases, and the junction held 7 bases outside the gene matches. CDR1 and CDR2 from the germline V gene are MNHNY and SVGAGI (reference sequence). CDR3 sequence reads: CASSYGGTGEGEQYF. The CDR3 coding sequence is TGTGCCAGCAGTTACGGCGGGACAGGGGAGGGCGAGCAGTACTTC.

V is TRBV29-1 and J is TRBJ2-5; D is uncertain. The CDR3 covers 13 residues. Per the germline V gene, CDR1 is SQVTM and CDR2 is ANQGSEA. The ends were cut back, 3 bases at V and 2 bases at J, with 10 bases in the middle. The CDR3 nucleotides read TGCAGCGTTGACCTACATGGACAAGAGACCCAGTACTTC. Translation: CSVDLHGQETQYF.

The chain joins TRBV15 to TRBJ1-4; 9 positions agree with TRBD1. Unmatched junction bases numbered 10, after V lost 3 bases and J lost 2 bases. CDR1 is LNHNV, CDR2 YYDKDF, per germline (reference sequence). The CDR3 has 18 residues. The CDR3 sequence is CATSSPGQGGGTNEKLFF. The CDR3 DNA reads TGTGCCACCAGCAGTCCGGGACAGGGAGGAGGGACTAATGAAAAACTGTTTTTT. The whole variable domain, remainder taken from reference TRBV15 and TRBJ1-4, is DAMVIQNPRYQVTQFGKPVTLSCSQTLNHNVMYWYQQKSSQAPKLLFHYYDKDFNNEADTPDNFQSRRPNTSFCFLDIRSPGLGDTAMYLCATSSPGQGGGTNEKLFFGSGTQLSVL.